These 26 T cell receptor beta chains were sequenced from one sample in a study of Ad26.COV2.S vaccination and SARS-CoV-2 variants. Data came from immunoSEQ multiplex PCR; TCRdb stores just in-frame clones and leaves some out. The data show fewer than 400,000 clones, with about 90% seen just once and around 5% held by the top ten. As to treatment: around 19 received Ad26.COV2.S at low or high dose, single or two shots; about 5 received placebo; per-sample allocation not given. Day 63 following the first vaccine or placebo injection was when the samples were taken. Sequenced material: peripheral blood, taken in a trial of Ad26.COV2.S vaccine versus placebo. The receptors shown here come from a person aged 18-65 years who received the Ad26.COV2.S COVID-19 vaccine or a placebo.

The chain joins TRBV28 to TRBJ1-1; 7 bases match TRBD1. The junction had 16 bases not matched to a gene; V was cut back by 5 bases and J by 7 bases. CDR3 size: 16 residues. CDR1 MDHEN and CDR2 SYDVKM come from the germline V gene. The CDR3 here is CASSPAATLDRLEAFF. For the CDR3, the DNA is TGTGCCAGCAGTCCAGCGGCAACTCTGGACAGGCTTGAAGCTTTCTTT. The variable domain in full, with the rest retrieved from reference TRBV28 and TRBJ1-1, is DVKVTQSSRYLVKRTGEKVFLECVQDMDHENMFWYRQDPGLGLRLIYFSYDVKMKEKGDIPEGYSVSREKKERFSLILESASTNQTSMYLCASSPAATLDRLEAFFGQGTRLTVV.

The chain recombines TRBV27 with TRBJ1-1; D not certain. In germline, CDR1 is MNHEY, CDR2 SMNVEV (reference sequence). The CDR3 consists of 15 residues. The germline V and J ends were trimmed by 0 bases and 1 base, with 9 bases remaining between them. In nucleotides, the CDR3 is TGTGCCAGCAGTTTATCGTATGGTGGGAACACTGAAGCTTTCTTT. Residues: CASSLSYGGNTEAFF.

V is TRBV15 and J is TRBJ1-2, with 9 bases fitting TRBD1. The germline V gene has CDR1 LNHNV and CDR2 YYDKDF (reference sequence). CDR3 size: 14 residues. V trimming: 3 bases; J trimming: 8 bases; junction bases outside the gene matches: 7. CDR3 bases: TGTGCCACCAGCAGGGACAGGGGTATGGGAGGCTACACCTTC. This translates into CATSRDRGMGGYTF.

V is TRBV28 and J is TRBJ1-2; 8 bases are a match to TRBD1. Per germline, CDR1 MDHEN and CDR2 SYDVKM. The CDR3 is made up of 18 amino acids. J was trimmed by 0 bases and V by 1 base; bases with no gene match: 10. CDR3 loop: CASSLYGQGSPPNYGYTF. As DNA, the CDR3 is TGTGCCAGCAGTTTATATGGACAGGGCAGTCCGCCTAACTATGGCTACACCTTC.

This clone was detected only once. J is TRBJ1-2 and V is TRBV6-6; tentative D call: TRBD1 (5 bases). Deletions cut 6 bases from V and 7 bases from J, with 15 bases between. This CDR3 has 13 amino acids. The V gene's germline CDR1 is MNHNY and CDR2 SVGAGI (reference sequence). CDR3 DNA sequence: TGTGCCAGCAGCCTAACTGGGGGGAGTGGCTACACCTTC. This gives the protein CASSLTGGSGYTF.

This chain joins TRBV30 and TRBJ1-5; no firm D call. Germline CDR1 is GTSNPN and CDR2 is SVGIG (reference sequence). V lost 0 bases and J 0 bases, leaving 12 bases between the germline ends. The CDR3 extends over 16 amino acids. CDR3: CAWSVPSFYSNQPQHF. For the CDR3, the DNA is TGTGCCTGGAGTGTTCCCTCTTTTTATAGCAATCAGCCCCAGCATTTT.

A single count supports this clone. J is TRBJ2-7 and V is TRBV6-5; D is unclear. The CDR3 sequence is 13 residues long. The germline gives CDR1 MNHEY, CDR2 SVGAGI. Deletions cut 6 bases from V and 2 bases from J, with 11 bases between. CDR3 protein: CASSLLATYEQYF. CDR3 coding DNA: TGTGCCAGCAGCCTTCTGGCAACCTACGAGCAGTACTTC.

This clone was seen a few times. The chain recombines TRBV5-6 with TRBJ1-3, with D hard to call. The V end lost 8 bases, the J end lost 4 bases, and 13 bases lay between the germline ends. This CDR3 is 13 amino acids long. CDR1 and CDR2 (germline): SGHDT, YYEEEE. CDR3: CASKTGFGNTIYF. CDR3 nucleotide sequence: TGTGCCAGTAAGACGGGGTTCGGAAACACCATATATTTT.

The V gene is TRBV5-4, the J gene TRBJ2-2, with D unresolved. Germline CDR1 is SGHNT and CDR2 is YYREEE (reference sequence). V lost 0 bases to trimming and J lost 6 bases, with 3 bases between them. The CDR3 spans 12 residues. The CDR3 protein is CASSLDSGELFF. CDR3 nucleotide sequence: TGTGCCAGCAGCTTGGATTCCGGGGAGCTGTTTTTT.

In its sample, this clone was seen once. The chain recombines TRBV12-5 with TRBJ1-2; D may be TRBD1 (6 bases). This CDR3 contains 16 residues. Trimming removed 5 bases from V and 4 bases from J, with 20 bases in between. Looked up from germline, CDR1 is LGHNT and CDR2 is FRNRAP. As DNA, the CDR3 is TGTGCTAGTGGTACCCTAACAGGGCGTTTATCCTATGGCTACACCTTC. Amino acid sequence: CASGTLTGRLSYGYTF.

Remarks on this clone: The sample carries other DNA sequences with the same CDR3. V gene TRBV18 combines with J gene TRBJ2-2, with unresolved D. This CDR3 has 12 amino acids. Germline lookup yields CDR1 KGHSH and CDR2 LQKENI. V was clipped by 3 bases and J by 1 base, with 0 bases between them. CDR3 nucleotide sequence: TGTGCCAGCTCACCGAACACCGGGGAGCTGTTTTTT. Residues: CASSPNTGELFF.

This clone has only a few counts. Other nucleotide sequences in the sample specify the same CDR3. This chain uses TRBV19 with TRBJ1-1, with D possibly matching TRBD1 (6 bases). The CDR3 is made up of 14 amino acids. V was shortened by 5 bases and J by 0 bases, with 10 bases between the two germline ends. Germline V gene sequence: CDR1 LNHDA, CDR2 SQIVND (reference sequence). CDR3 in DNA: TGTGCCAGTAGTCCTCAGGGGCTGAACACTGAAGCTTTCTTT. Amino acid sequence: CASSPQGLNTEAFF.

This chain joins TRBV6-5 and TRBJ1-2; TRBD1 might be the D (6 bases). Trimming cost V 6 bases and J 1 base, with 12 bases left between them. The CDR3 is 14 residues long. Germline CDR1 and CDR2: MNHEY and SVGAGI. This CDR3 is CASRGGQLNYGYTF. In DNA, the CDR3 is TGTGCCAGCAGGGGAGGACAGCTTAACTATGGCTACACCTTC.

This chain links TRBV6-5 with TRBJ1-2; the D is unclear. The V gene lost 4 bases and the J gene lost 2 bases, with 11 bases spanning the gap. The CDR3 length is 14 residues. Per the germline V gene, CDR1 is MNHEY and CDR2 is SVGAGI. CDR3 sequence reads: CASSFTESNYGYTF. The CDR3 region has the DNA TGTGCCAGCAGTTTTACAGAAAGCAACTATGGCTACACCTTC.

This clone was observed a handful of times. The gene calls are TRBV6-5 and TRBJ2-7; D is possibly TRBD2 (6 bases). Trimming cost V 7 bases and J 4 bases, with 17 bases left between them. From germline, CDR1 is MNHEY and CDR2 SVGAGI. The CDR3 consists of 14 residues. Here the CDR3 DNA reads TGTGCCAGCAACCTCCCGGGGGTTAGGTACGAGCAGTACTTC. It encodes CASNLPGVRYEQYF.

CDR3: CASSSSPESLRGYTF. The DNA for the CDR3 is TGTGCCAGCAGCTCCTCCCCCGAATCGCTCCGCGGCTACACCTTC. V and J are TRBV7-3 and TRBJ1-2; D uncertain. The germline V gene encodes CDR1 SGHTA and CDR2 FQGTGA. V lost 4 bases to trimming and J lost 8 bases, with 20 bases between them. This CDR3 is 15 amino acids long.

The genes are TRBV18 and TRBJ2-4; no definite D call. The CDR3 is 12 amino acids. V dropped 3 bases and J dropped 5 bases, with 5 bases sitting between them. The germline V gene has CDR1 KGHSH and CDR2 LQKENI. Here the CDR3 DNA reads TGTGCCAGCTCACCCTTGGAAAACATTCAGTACTTC. Protein product: CASSPLENIQYF. Filled out from reference TRBV18 and TRBJ2-4, the complete variable domain reads NAGVMQNPRHLVRRRGQEARLRCSPMKGHSHVYWYRQLPEEGLKFMVYLQKENIIDESGMPKERFSAEFPKEGPSILRIQQVVRGDSAAYFCASSPLENIQYFGAGTRLSVL.

This clone was picked up one time. This chain connects TRBV19 to TRBJ2-3; the match to TRBD2 covers 9 bases. Germline trimming cut 2 bases from V and 1 base from J; bases unmatched to any gene: 4. The germline V gene encodes CDR1 LNHDA and CDR2 SQIVND (reference sequence). This CDR3 has 16 residues. The CDR3 region is CASSISWTSGTDTQYF. For the CDR3, the DNA is TGTGCCAGTAGTATAAGTTGGACTAGCGGCACAGATACGCAGTATTTT.

The V call is TRBV6-2 or TRBV6-3, the J call TRBJ2-7, with 10 nucleotides matching TRBD2. This CDR3 comprises 15 residues. Trimming cost V 2 bases and J 5 bases; bases outside gene matches: 6. Per germline, CDR1 MNHEY and CDR2 SVGEGT. In DNA form, the CDR3 reads TGTGCCAGCAGTTACCCACTAGCGGGACCCCACGAGCAGTACGTC. Translation: CASSYPLAGPHEQYV.

The chain is built from TRBV7-2 and TRBJ2-3, with 11 bases fitting TRBD2. Trimming at V came to 3 bases and at J to 0 bases, leaving 5 bases not matched to a gene. The germline V gene has CDR1 SGHTA and CDR2 FQGNSA. CDR3 length: 17 residues. The CDR3 reads CASSLNSGGGSTDTQYF. CDR3 nucleotide sequence: TGTGCCAGCAGCTTGAATAGCGGGGGGGGTAGCACAGATACGCAGTATTTT. The full variable domain, its missing parts supplied by reference TRBV7-2 and TRBJ2-3, is GAGVSQSPSNKVTEKGKDVELRCDPISGHTALYWYRQSLGQGLEFLIYFQGNSAPDKSGLPSDRFSAERTGGSVSTLTIQRTQQEDSAVYLCASSLNSGGGSTDTQYFGPGTRLTVL.

The chain couples TRBV11-2 to TRBJ2-7; D is possibly TRBD1 or TRBD2 (6 bases each). V lost 5 bases to trimming and J lost 2 bases, with 16 bases between them. In germline, CDR1 is SGHAT, CDR2 FQNNGV. The CDR3 runs 15 residues. The CDR3 loop is CASSRVGGRTYEQYF. CDR3 DNA: TGTGCCAGCAGCCGCGTGGGGGGCCGAACCTACGAGCAGTACTTC.

The gene calls are TRBV2 and TRBJ1-1; D is unclear. Germline CDR1 is SNHLY and CDR2 is FYNNEI. V shed 10 bases and J shed 1 base, with 16 bases lying between them. This CDR3 has 14 residues. CDR3 in amino acids: CATPRGNGNTEAFF. In nucleotides, the CDR3 is TGTGCCACCCCACGGGGTAACGGGAACACTGAAGCTTTCTTT.

V usage is TRBV11-2 and J usage is TRBJ2-7; 9 bases are a match to TRBD1. The CDR3 contains 15 residues. Germline V CDR1 and CDR2: SGHAT, FQNNGV. Trimming cost V 5 bases and J 3 bases; bases outside gene matches: 8. The CDR3 DNA sequence: TGTGCCAGCAGCCAACCAACAGGGGGCATCTACGAGCAGTACTTC. It is translated as CASSQPTGGIYEQYF.

The V call is TRBV5-1, the J call TRBJ2-1, with TRBD2 matching over 8 bases. The CDR3 covers 15 residues. After removal of 7 bases from V and 5 bases from J, the junction contained 11 bases not matched to a gene. Germline CDR1 is SGHRS and CDR2 is YFSETQ. The CDR3 protein is CASRGGALGDNEQFF. Here the CDR3 DNA reads TGCGCCAGCCGGGGGGGGGCCCTCGGAGACAATGAGCAGTTCTTC. Combining the CDR3 with reference TRBV5-1 and TRBJ2-1 gives the whole variable domain KAGVTQTPRYLIKTRGQQVTLSCSPISGHRSVSWYQQTPGQGLQFLFEYFSETQRNKGNFPGRFSGRQFSNSRSEMNVSTLELGDSALYLCASRGGALGDNEQFFGPGTRLTVL.

V and J are TRBV2 and TRBJ1-3; D remains ambiguous. Trimming removed 8 bases at V and 4 bases at J, with 6 bases between. The CDR3 length is 11 residues. Germline assignment: CDR1 SNHLY and CDR2 FYNNEI. Here the CDR3 reads CASQPGNTIYF. The CDR3 bases are TGTGCCAGCCAGCCCGGAAACACCATATATTTT.

The sample holds one count of this clone. The rearrangement uses TRBV28 and TRBJ1-5; TRBD1 matches 9 bases. V dropped 5 bases and J dropped 5; count of bases not matched to a gene: 13. Germline-derived CDR1 and CDR2 are MDHEN and SYDVKM. CDR3 length: 17 residues. The CDR3 sequence: CASSLHGGQGGDQPQHF. DNA of the CDR3: TGTGCCAGCAGTCTACACGGGGGACAGGGAGGCGATCAGCCCCAGCATTTT.